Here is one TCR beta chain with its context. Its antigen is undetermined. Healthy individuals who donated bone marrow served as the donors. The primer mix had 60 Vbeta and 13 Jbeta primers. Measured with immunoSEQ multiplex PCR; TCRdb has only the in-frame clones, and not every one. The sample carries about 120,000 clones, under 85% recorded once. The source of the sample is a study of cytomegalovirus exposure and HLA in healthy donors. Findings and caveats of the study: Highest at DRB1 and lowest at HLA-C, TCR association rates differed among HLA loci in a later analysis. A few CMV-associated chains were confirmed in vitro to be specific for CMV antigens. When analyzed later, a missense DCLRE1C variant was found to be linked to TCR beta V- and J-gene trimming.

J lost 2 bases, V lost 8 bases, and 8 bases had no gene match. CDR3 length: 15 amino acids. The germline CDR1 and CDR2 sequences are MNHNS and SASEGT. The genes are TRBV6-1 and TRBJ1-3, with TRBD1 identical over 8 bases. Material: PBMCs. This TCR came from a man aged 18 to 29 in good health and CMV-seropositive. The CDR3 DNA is TGTGCCAGCTCGGGACAGGCCCTGGCTGGAAACACCATATATTTT. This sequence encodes CASSGQALAGNTIYF.